The clone carrying this T cell receptor (beta chain) was seen a few times. The target antigen is unknown. J lost 4 bases, V lost 0 bases, and 12 bases had no gene match. CDR1 and CDR2 from the germline V gene are LNHNV and YYDKDF (reference sequence). The CDR3 has 18 amino acids. This sample is part of a study of post-analysis software for immune sequencing data. Included in the TCR beta cDNA libraries were unique molecular identifiers. TCRdb itself ran the PCR reads through MiXCR, one entry per CDR3 protein. Found here are 350,000 to 500,000 distinct CDR3 sequences, about 40% of them singletons; the top ten hold less than 8%. Notes on the study in general: Five or six TRBV segments, TRBV5-6, TRBV5-1 and TRBV20-1 among them, were found more frequent in patients than controls.

Sequencing used blood. The J gene is TRBJ2-3, the V gene TRBV15, with 8 positions matching TRBD2. This receptor was taken from a girl aged 2 to 10 with multiple sclerosis. CDR3 DNA sequence: TGTGCCACCAGCAGAGATGTACCGGGACCAGCGGGGGCAGATACGCAGTATTTT. Amino acid sequence: CATSRDVPGPAGADTQYF.